The 11 T cell receptor beta chains below come from one sample, sequenced in a study of blood T cell repertoires in COVID-19. Profiling relied on immunoSEQ multiplex PCR, and the TCRdb table lists in-frame clones only, not all of them. This repertoire shows about 400,000 clones, roughly 87% found once; its top ten account for over 1.5%. The sequenced sample was PBMCs or T cells enriched from blood (not recorded which). The receptors originated from a young woman with acute COVID-19.

This rearrangement joins TRBV3-1 (or the pseudogene TRBV3-2) to TRBJ1-2; tentatively, D is TRBD1 (6 bases). Per the germline V gene, CDR1 is LGHDT and CDR2 is YNNKEL (reference sequence). The CDR3 covers 13 residues. Between the trimmed V and J ends, which lost 2 bases and 4 bases, there was a span of 8 bases. CDR3 amino acids: CASSQTQGYGYTF. In DNA, the CDR3 is TGTGCCAGCAGCCAAACACAGGGCTATGGCTACACCTTC.

The V call is TRBV7-9, the J call TRBJ1-2; the match to TRBD1 covers 7 bases. This CDR3 spans 14 amino acids. Unmatched junction bases numbered 9, after V lost 8 bases and J lost 3 bases. Germline assignment: CDR1 SEHNR and CDR2 FQNEAQ (reference sequence). The CDR3 sequence is CASHAGTDHYGYTF. CDR3 bases: TGTGCCAGCCACGCCGGGACAGATCACTATGGCTACACCTTC. The full variable domain, rest sourced from reference TRBV7-9 and TRBJ1-2, is DTGVSQNPRHKITKRGQNVTFRCDPISEHNRLYWYRQTLGQGPEFLTYFQNEAQLEKSRLLSDRFSAERPKGSFSTLEIQRTEQGDSAMYLCASHAGTDHYGYTFGSGTRLTVV.

There are a few counts of this clone. The rearrangement joins TRBV28 to TRBJ2-7, with 7 bases lining up with TRBD2. Germline-derived CDR1 and CDR2 are MDHEN and SYDVKM. V lost 3 bases to trimming and J lost 3 bases; unmatched junction nucleotides: 11. The CDR3 covers 16 residues. The CDR3: CASSFMMERGYYEQYF. The CDR3 DNA sequence: TGTGCCAGCAGTTTTATGATGGAGCGGGGTTACTACGAGCAGTACTTC.

This clone showed up just a few times. The genes are TRBV28 and TRBJ2-1; 7 bases line up with TRBD2. CDR1 and CDR2 from the germline V gene are MDHEN and SYDVKM. Germline trimming cut 5 bases from V and 0 bases from J; bases unmatched to any gene: 4. The CDR3 length is 15 residues. CDR3 in DNA: TGTGCCAGCAGTCCGACTAGCACCTCCTACAATGAGCAGTTCTTC. Protein sequence: CASSPTSTSYNEQFF.

The gene calls are TRBV12-3 or TRBV12-4 and TRBJ2-1; 7 nucleotides align to TRBD2. V was pared by 4 bases and J by 7 bases, with 4 bases of the junction left unmatched. This CDR3 contains 13 residues. The CDR3 DNA reads as TGTGCCAGCAGTTCCCTTAGCGGGAATGAGCAGTTCTTC. It yields the protein CASSSLSGNEQFF.

This clone was observed a few times. V is TRBV6-6 and J is TRBJ1-1, with 8 bases matching TRBD1. Looked up from germline, CDR1 is MNHNY and CDR2 is SVGAGI (reference sequence). J lost 6 bases, V lost 5 bases, and 23 bases had no gene match. The CDR3 totals 19 residues. The CDR3 reads CASSPNRGTGGLRMAEAFF. DNA for the CDR3: TGTGCCAGCAGTCCTAACCGGGGCACAGGGGGACTTCGGATGGCTGAAGCTTTCTTT.

The V call is TRBV28, the J call TRBJ2-1, with D hard to call. Trimming took 8 bases from V and 6 from J, leaving 8 bases between them. The germline gives CDR1 MDHEN, CDR2 SYDVKM. The CDR3 sequence is 11 residues long. CDR3 nucleotide sequence: TGTGCCAGCGAAGGCGGCAATGAGCAGTTCTTC. It yields the protein CASEGGNEQFF.

This clone has only one observation. The rearrangement uses TRBV5-8 and TRBJ1-4; no firm D call. Germline V gene data show CDR1 as SGHTS and CDR2 as YDEGEE. This CDR3 has 17 amino acids. Deletions cut 0 bases from V and 4 bases from J, with 16 bases between. In nucleotides, the CDR3 is TGTGCCAGCAGCTTGGCCGATTACAGCACCCTTAATGAAAAACTGTTTTTT. Protein product: CASSLADYSTLNEKLFF.

The chain combines TRBV5-5 with TRBJ1-2; 8 nucleotides agree with TRBD1. The V gene's germline CDR1 is SGHKS and CDR2 YYEKEE (reference sequence). The CDR3 consists of 13 residues. V lost 7 bases, J lost 7 bases, and 9 bases stayed unmatched. CDR3 nucleotide sequence: TGTGCCAGCCACGCAGGGGGCTATTCTGGCTACACCTTC. It specifies CASHAGGYSGYTF.

The gene calls are TRBV30 and TRBJ1-1, with D hard to call. The CDR3 sequence is 13 residues long. Trimming shortened V by 0 bases and J by 11 bases, and 16 bases separated the two germline ends. CDR1 GTSNPN and CDR2 SVGIG come from the germline V gene (reference sequence). Here the CDR3 DNA reads TGTGCCTGGAGTGTACGCCCGTCCGTTCAGGCTTTCTTT. It yields the protein CAWSVRPSVQAFF.

The V call is TRBV19, the J call TRBJ1-4; D may be TRBD1 (6 bases). Germline V gene sequence: CDR1 LNHDA, CDR2 SQIVND (reference sequence). Trimming shortened V by 3 bases and J by 8 bases, and 13 bases separated the two germline ends. This CDR3 contains 14 residues. CDR3 protein: CASSITGIEEKLFF. CDR3 coding DNA: TGTGCCAGTAGTATCACAGGGATCGAAGAAAAACTGTTTTTT.